This T cell receptor beta chain was obtained from a study of T-cell memory formation after mild COVID-19 (dated by TCRdb to about 2021). A note on the overall study: Most TCR sequence clusters were specific to one of the two donors. In two donors, T-cell clones that expanded and contracted after mild COVID-19 were followed by sequencing TCRalpha and TCRbeta repertoires longitudinally. The cohort comprised two young, previously healthy adult volunteers, one female and one male. The paper's findings and limits, for the study overall: Contracting CD4+ clones were found mainly in CM and EM memory subsets, while CD8+ clones were enriched in EMRA. Only two mild cases were covered by the study, and larger cohorts that include severe cases with pre-infection samples were considered necessary. Some responding clones were detected in pre-infection memory, suggesting pre-existing cross-reactive memory T cells joined the SARS-CoV-2 response. SARS-CoV-2 specificity was not confirmed for the second-wave clones peaking on day 37. Balanced CD4/CD8 phenotypes were observed for clones contracting from day 15 to 85, whereas a bias towards CD4+ was observed for a second wave of clones expanding from day 15 to 37.

The sequencing machine was an Illumina NovaSeq 6000. TCRalpha and TCRbeta cDNA libraries were built by 5'RACE with constant-segment primers, adding sample barcodes and unique molecular identifiers. Trizol reagent was used to extract RNA from every sample. Libraries were amplified in two PCR steps, with a second sample barcode and Illumina TruSeq adapters added in the second step. Sequencing of libraries was performed on an Illumina NovaSeq with 2 x 150 bp paired-end reads. As for the authors' bioinformatics: Demultiplexing of reads and collapsing into UMI-guided consensus sequences were performed with migec v1.2.7. Using mixcr v2.1.11, UMI consensuses were aligned to TRA and TRB V and J templates and then assembled into clonotypes. Clonotypes were classified as expanded or contracted when called significant by both edgeR and NoisET, with noise models trained on biological replicates. For edgeR calls, a false discovery rate-adjusted p below 0.01 and a log2 fold-change threshold of 1 were applied. As an exploratory analysis of dynamics, max-normalized trajectories of the 1000 most abundant clonotypes were examined by PCA with hierarchical clustering. Each responding clone was given a CD4 or CD8 phenotype based on the CD4+ and CD8+ repertoires, which had been sequenced separately. Starting from the raw public reads, TCRdb applied fastp trimming at Q25, assembled clones with MiXCR and retained in-frame beta chains. Each CDR3 protein appears once, grouped with its most common genes and DNA. The V and J calls shown here were made by TCRdb, not taken from the authors' results. The sample table holds around 200,000 distinct CDR3 sequences, of which 9% to 10% were seen once. 3.5% to 4% of the sample is taken by the ten largest.

From a lookup of the germline V gene (reference sequence), CDR1 and CDR2 are SGHKS and YYEKEE. Its CDR3 holds 16 amino acids, cysteine through phenylalanine. The DNA shown is the 48-base CDR3, in frame from base 1. V lost 3 bases and J lost 0 bases; the stretch between them is 13 bases long. This clonotype occurred many times. Its antigen is unknown. Base quality data are lacking; no much larger clone is found one base away. Ficoll-Paque density gradient centrifugation was the method used to isolate PBMCs. The V gene is TRBV5-5 and the J gene is TRBJ2-1, and the D gene may be TRBD1, 6 bases matching. The specimen sequenced was PBMCs or a T cell subset sorted from them (not recorded which). This receptor was taken from a man aged 18 to 30 who had mild COVID-19 (a few samples of this study predate the infection). The sample titles of this study are shuffled in the database, so cell type and time point are left out; the donor was told from shared clones. Read as DNA, the sequence is TGTGCCAGCAGCTCCGGGACATCGAGCTCCTACAATGAGCAGTTCTTC. Its protein is CASSSGTSSSYNEQFF.